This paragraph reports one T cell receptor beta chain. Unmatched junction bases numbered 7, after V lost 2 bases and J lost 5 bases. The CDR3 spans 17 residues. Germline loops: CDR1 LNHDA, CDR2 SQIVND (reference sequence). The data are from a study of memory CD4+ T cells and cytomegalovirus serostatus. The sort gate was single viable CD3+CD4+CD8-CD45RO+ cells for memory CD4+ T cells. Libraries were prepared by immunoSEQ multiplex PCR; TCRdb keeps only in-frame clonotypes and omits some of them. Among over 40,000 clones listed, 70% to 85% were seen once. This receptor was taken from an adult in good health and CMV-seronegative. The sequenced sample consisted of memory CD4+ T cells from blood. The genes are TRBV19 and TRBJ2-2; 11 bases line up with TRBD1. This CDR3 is CASSIRGQGARTGELFF. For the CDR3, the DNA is TGTGCCAGTAGTATACGTGGACAGGGGGCGAGGACCGGGGAGCTGTTTTTT.